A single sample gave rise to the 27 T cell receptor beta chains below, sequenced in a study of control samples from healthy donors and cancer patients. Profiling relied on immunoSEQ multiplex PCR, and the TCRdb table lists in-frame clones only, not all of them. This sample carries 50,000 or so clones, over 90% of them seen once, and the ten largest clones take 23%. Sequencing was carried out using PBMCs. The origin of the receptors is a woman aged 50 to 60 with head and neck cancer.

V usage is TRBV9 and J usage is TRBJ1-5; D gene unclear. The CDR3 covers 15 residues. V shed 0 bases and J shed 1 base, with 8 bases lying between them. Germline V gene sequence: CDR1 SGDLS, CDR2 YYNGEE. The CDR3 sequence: CASSVGPTSNQPQHF. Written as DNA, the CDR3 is TGTGCCAGCAGCGTAGGGCCAACAAGCAATCAGCCCCAGCATTTT.

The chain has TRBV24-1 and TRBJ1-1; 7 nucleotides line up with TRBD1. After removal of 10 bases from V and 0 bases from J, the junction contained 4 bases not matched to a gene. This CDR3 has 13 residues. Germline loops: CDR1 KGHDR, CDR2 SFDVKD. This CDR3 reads CATRDRMNTEAFF. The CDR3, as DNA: TGTGCCACTAGGGACAGAATGAACACTGAAGCTTTCTTT.

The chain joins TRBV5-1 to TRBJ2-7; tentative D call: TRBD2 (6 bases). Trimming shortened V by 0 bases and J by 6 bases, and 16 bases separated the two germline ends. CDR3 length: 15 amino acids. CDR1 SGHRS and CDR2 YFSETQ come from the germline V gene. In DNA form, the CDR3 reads TGCGCCAGCAGCTTGGGGGCGGGGCTCGGGTCCGAGCAGTACTTC. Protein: CASSLGAGLGSEQYF.

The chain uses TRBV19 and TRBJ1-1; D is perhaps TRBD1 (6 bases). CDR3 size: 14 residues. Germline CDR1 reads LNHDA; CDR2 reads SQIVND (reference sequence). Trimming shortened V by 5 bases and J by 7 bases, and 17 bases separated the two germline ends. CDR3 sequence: CASSQGRGTYEAFF. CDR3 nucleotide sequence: TGTGCCAGTAGTCAGGGGAGAGGAACGTATGAAGCTTTCTTT.

This CDR3 reads CAWSPVGGGQPQHF. As DNA, the CDR3 is TGTGCCTGGAGTCCAGTAGGGGGAGGTCAGCCCCAGCATTTT. This chain uses TRBV30 with TRBJ1-5; D may be TRBD1 (6 bases). The CDR3 extends over 14 amino acids. The V gene's germline CDR1 is GTSNPN and CDR2 SVGIG (reference sequence). Deletions cut 2 bases from V and 6 bases from J, with 14 bases between. The variable domain in full, completed from reference TRBV30 and TRBJ1-5, reads SQTIHQWPATLVQPVGSPLSLECTVEGTSNPNLYWYRQAAGRGLQLLFYSVGIGQISSEVPQNLSASRPQDRQFILSSKKLLLSDSGFYLCAWSPVGGGQPQHFGDGTRLSIL.

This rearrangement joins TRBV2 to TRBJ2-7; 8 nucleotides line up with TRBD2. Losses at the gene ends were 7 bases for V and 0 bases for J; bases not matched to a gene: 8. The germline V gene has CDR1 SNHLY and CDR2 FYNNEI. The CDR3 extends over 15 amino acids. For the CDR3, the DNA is TGTGCCAGCACACGTTCTAGCGGGCTCTCCTACGAGCAGTACTTC. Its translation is CASTRSSGLSYEQYF.

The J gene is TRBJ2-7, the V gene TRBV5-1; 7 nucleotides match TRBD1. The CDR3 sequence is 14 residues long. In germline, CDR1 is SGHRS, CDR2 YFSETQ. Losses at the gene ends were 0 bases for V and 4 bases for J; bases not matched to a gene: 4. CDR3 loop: CASSLGDSEYEQYF. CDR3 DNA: TGCGCCAGCAGCTTGGGGGACAGTGAATACGAGCAGTACTTC.

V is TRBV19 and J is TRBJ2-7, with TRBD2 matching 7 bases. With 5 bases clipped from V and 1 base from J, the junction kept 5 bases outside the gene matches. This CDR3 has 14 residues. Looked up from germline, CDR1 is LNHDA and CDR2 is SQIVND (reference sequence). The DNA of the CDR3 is TGTGCCAGTAGTTTCGGCGGGAGTTCCTACGAGCAGTACTTC. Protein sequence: CASSFGGSSYEQYF.

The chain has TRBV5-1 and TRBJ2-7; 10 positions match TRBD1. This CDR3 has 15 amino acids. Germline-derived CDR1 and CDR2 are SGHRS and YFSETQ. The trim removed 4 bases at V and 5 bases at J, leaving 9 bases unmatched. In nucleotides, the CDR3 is TGCGCCAGCAGCGTAAATCCCGGGACAGGGGACGAGCAGTACTTC. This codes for CASSVNPGTGDEQYF.

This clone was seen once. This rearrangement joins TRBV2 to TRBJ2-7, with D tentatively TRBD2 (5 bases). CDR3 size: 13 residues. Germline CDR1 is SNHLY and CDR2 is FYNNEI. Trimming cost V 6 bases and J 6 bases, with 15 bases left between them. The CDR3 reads CASRRDSPSEQYF. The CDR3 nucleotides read TGTGCCAGCAGACGGGATAGTCCAAGCGAGCAGTACTTC.

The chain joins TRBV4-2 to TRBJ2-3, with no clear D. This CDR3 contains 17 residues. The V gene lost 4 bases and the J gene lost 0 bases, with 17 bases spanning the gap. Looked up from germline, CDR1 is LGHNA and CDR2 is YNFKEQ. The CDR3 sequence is CASSRNPVFSSTDTQYF. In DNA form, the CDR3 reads TGTGCCAGCAGCCGAAACCCCGTCTTCTCTAGCACAGATACGCAGTATTTT.

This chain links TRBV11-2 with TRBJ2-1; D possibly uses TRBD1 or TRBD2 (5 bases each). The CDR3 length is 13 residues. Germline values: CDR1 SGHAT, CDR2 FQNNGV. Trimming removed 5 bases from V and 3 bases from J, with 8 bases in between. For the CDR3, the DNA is TGTGCCAGCAGCGGGACGAACTACAATGAGCAGTTCTTC. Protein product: CASSGTNYNEQFF. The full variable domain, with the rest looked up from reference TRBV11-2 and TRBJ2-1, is EAGVAQSPRYKIIEKRQSVAFWCNPISGHATLYWYQQILGQGPKLLIQFQNNGVVDDSQLPKDRFSAERLKGVDSTLKIQPAKLEDSAVYLCASSGTNYNEQFFGPGTRLTVL.

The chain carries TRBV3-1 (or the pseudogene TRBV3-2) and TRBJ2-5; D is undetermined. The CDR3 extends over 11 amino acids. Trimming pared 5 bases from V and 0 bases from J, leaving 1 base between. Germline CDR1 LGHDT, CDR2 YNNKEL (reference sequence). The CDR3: CASSDQETQYF. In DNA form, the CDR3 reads TGTGCCAGCAGCGACCAAGAGACCCAGTACTTC.

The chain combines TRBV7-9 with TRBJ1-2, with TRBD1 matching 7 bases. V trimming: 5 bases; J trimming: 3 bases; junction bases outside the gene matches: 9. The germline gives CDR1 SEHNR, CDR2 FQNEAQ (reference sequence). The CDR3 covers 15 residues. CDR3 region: CASSTGTGVDYGYTF. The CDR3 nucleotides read TGTGCCAGCAGCACAGGTACAGGGGTCGACTATGGCTACACCTTC.

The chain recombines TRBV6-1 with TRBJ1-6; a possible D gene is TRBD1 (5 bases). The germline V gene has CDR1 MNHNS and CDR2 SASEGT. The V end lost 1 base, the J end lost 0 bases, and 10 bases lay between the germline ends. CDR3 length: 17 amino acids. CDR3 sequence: CASSEGTKSSYNSPLHF. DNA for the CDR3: TGTGCCAGCAGTGAAGGGACAAAAAGCTCCTATAATTCACCCCTCCACTTT.

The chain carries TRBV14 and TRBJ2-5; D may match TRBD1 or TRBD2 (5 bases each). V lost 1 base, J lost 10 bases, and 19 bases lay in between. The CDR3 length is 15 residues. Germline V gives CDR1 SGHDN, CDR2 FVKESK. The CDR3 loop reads CASSQGGVGVVGQYF. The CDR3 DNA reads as TGTGCCAGCAGCCAAGGAGGGGTGGGAGTTGTCGGCCAGTACTTC. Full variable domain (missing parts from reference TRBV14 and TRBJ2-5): EAGVTQFPSHSVIEKGQTVTLRCDPISGHDNLYWYRRVMGKEIKFLLHFVKESKQDESGMPNNRFLAERTGGTYSTLKVQPAELEDSGVYFCASSQGGVGVVGQYFGPGTRLLVL.

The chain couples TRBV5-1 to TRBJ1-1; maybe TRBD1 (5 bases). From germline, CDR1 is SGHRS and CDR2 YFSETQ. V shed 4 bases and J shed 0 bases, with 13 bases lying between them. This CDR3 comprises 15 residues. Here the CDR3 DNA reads TGCGCCAGCAGCCGGGGGGAAGGGGTGAACACTGAAGCTTTCTTT. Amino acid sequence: CASSRGEGVNTEAFF.

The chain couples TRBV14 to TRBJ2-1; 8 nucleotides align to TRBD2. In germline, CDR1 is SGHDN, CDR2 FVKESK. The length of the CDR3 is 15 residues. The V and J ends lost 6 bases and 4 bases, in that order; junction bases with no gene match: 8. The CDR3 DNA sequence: TGTGCCAGCAGTCCACCGGGGGGGAGTTACAATGAGCAGTTCTTC. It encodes CASSPPGGSYNEQFF.

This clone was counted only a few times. The CDR3 loop is CASSWRGDGYTF. CDR3 nucleotide sequence: TGTGCCAGCAGTTGGAGGGGTGATGGCTACACCTTC. V and J are TRBV27 and TRBJ1-2; D might be TRBD1 (5 bases). V shed 4 bases and J shed 6 bases, with 9 bases lying between them. Germline loops: CDR1 MNHEY, CDR2 SMNVEV (reference sequence). The CDR3 covers 12 residues.

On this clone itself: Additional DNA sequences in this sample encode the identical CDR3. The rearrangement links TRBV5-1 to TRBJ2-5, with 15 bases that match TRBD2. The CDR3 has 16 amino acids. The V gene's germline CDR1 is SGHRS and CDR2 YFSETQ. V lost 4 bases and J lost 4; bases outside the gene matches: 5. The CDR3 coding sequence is TGCGCCAGCAGCACCGGACTAGCGGGGGGGGGAGAGACCCAGTACTTC. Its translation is CASSTGLAGGGETQYF.

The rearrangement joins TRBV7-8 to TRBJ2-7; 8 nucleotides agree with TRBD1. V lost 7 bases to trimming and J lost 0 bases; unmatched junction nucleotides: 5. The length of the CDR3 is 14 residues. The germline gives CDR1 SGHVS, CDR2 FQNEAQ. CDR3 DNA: TGTGCCAGCAATGTGCAGGGGGCCTCCTACGAGCAGTACTTC. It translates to CASNVQGASYEQYF.

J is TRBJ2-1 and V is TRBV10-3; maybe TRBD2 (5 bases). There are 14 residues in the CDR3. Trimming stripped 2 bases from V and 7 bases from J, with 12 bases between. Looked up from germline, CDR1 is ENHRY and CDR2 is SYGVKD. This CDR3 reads CAISEEGVRNEQFF. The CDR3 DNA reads TGTGCCATCAGTGAGGAGGGAGTCAGGAATGAGCAGTTCTTC.

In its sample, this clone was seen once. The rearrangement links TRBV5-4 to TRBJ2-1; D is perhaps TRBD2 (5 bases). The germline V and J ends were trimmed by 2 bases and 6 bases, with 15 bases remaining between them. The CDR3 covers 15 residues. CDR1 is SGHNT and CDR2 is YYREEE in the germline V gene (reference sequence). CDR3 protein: CASSLEGGRVNEQFF. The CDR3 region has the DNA TGTGCCAGCAGCTTAGAGGGCGGTAGGGTCAATGAGCAGTTCTTC.

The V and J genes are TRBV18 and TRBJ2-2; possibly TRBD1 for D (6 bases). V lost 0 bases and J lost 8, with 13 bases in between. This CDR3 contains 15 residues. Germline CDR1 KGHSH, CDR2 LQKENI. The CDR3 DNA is TGTGCCAGCTCACCACCTATCGGACAGACTGGGGAGCTGTTTTTT. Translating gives CASSPPIGQTGELFF. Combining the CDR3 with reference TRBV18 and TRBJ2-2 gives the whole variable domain NAGVMQNPRHLVRRRGQEARLRCSPMKGHSHVYWYRQLPEEGLKFMVYLQKENIIDESGMPKERFSAEFPKEGPSILRIQQVVRGDSAAYFCASSPPIGQTGELFFGEGSRLTVL.

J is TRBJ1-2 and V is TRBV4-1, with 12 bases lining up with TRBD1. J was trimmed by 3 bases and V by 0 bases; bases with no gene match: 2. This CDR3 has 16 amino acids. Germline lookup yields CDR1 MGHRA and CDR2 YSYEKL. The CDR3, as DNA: TGCGCCAGCAGCCAAGAAGGGACAGGGGGCCACTATGGCTACACCTTC. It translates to CASSQEGTGGHYGYTF.

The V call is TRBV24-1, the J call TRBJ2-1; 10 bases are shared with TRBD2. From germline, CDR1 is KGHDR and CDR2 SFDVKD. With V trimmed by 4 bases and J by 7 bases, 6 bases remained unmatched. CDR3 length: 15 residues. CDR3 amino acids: CATSDPGTSENEQFF. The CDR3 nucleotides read TGTGCCACCAGTGACCCCGGGACTAGCGAGAATGAGCAGTTCTTC.

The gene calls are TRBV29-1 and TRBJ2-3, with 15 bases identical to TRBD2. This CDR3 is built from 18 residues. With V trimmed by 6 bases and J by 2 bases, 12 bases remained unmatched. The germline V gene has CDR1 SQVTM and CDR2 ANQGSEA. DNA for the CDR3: TGCAGCGTCGTCCAACCGGGACTAGCGGGGGGACCCACAGATACGCAGTATTTT. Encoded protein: CSVVQPGLAGGPTDTQYF.